The entry below gives a single T cell receptor beta chain sequence along with its context. As yet, its antigen is unknown. Trimming took 5 bases from V and 5 from J; bases not matched to a gene: 5. Per the germline V gene, CDR1 is MNHEY and CDR2 is SVGAGI. The CDR3 is 15 residues long. This specimen belongs to a study of cytotoxic CD8 clonotypes in ibrutinib-treated CLL. General observations from the study: On treatment, the uncommon public clonotypes contracted or remained stable.

Here immunoSEQ multiplex PCR was the method, and the copy in TCRdb shows in-frame clones only, minus some. The table has about 300,000 clones, around 77% seen once. The sequenced sample was PBMCs, obtained at disease progression, from a patient treated with ibrutinib. This TCR was sampled from a human donor with chronic lymphocytic leukemia. This chain links TRBV6-5 with TRBJ2-2, with 10 bases matching TRBD2. The CDR3 is CASSTVAGGTGELFF. The CDR3 DNA is TGTGCCAGCAGTACAGTAGCGGGAGGAACCGGGGAGCTGTTTTTT.